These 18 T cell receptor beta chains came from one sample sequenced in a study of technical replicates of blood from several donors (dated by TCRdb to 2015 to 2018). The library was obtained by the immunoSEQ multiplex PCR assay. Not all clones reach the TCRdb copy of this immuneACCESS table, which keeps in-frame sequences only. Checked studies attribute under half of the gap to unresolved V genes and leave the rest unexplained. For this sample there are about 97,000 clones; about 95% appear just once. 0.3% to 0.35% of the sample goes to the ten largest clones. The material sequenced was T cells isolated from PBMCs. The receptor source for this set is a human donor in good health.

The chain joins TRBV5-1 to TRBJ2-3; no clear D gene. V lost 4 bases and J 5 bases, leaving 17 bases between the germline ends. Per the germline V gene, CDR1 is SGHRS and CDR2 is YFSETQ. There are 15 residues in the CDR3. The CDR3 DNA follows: TGCGCCAGCAGCCCACAGCTTGACCTAAGAGATACGCAGTATTTT. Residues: CASSPQLDLRDTQYF.

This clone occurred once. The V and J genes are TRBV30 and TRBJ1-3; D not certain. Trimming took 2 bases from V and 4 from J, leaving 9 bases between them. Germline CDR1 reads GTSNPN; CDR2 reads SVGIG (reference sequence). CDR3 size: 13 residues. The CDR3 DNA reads TGTGCCTGGAGTCAGGCAGCAGGAAACACCATATATTTT. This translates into CAWSQAAGNTIYF.

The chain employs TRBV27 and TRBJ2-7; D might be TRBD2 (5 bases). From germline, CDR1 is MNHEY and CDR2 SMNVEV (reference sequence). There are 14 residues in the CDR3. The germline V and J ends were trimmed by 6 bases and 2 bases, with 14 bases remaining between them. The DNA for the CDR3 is TGTGCCAGCAGGCGTTCGGGATTGACCTACGAGCAGTACTTC. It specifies CASRRSGLTYEQYF.

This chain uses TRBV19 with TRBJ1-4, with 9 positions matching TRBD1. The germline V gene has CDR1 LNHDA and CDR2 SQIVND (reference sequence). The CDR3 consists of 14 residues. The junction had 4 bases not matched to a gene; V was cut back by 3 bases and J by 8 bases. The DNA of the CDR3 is TGTGCCAGTAGTATGGACAGGGGCGGAGAAAAACTGTTTTTT. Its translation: CASSMDRGGEKLFF.

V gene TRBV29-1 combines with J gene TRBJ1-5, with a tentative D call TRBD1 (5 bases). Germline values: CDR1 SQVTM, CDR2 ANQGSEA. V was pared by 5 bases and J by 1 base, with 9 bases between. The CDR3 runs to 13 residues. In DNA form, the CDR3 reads TGCAGCGTTTACCCAGGGAGCAATCAGCCCCAGCATTTT. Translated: CSVYPGSNQPQHF. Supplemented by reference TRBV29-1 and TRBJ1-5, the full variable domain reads SAVISQKPSRDICQRGTSLTIQCQVDSQVTMMFWYRQQPGQSLTLIATANQGSEATYESGFVIDKFPISRPNLTFSTLTVSNMSPEDSSIYLCSVYPGSNQPQHFGDGTRLSIL.

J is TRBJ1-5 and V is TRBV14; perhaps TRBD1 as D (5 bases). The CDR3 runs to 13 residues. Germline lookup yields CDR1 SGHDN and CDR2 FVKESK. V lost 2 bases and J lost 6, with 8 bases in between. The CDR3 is CASSQFGGQPQHF. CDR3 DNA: TGTGCCAGCAGCCAATTCGGGGGTCAGCCCCAGCATTTT. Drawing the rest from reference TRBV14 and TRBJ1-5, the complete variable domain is EAGVTQFPSHSVIEKGQTVTLRCDPISGHDNLYWYRRVMGKEIKFLLHFVKESKQDESGMPNNRFLAERTGGTYSTLKVQPAELEDSGVYFCASSQFGGQPQHFGDGTRLSIL.

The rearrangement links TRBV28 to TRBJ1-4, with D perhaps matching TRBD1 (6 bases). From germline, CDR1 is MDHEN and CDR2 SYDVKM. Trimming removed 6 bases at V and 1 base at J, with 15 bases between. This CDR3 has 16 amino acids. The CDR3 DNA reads TGTGCCAGCAGCCCCCCCCCGGACAGAACTAATGAAAAACTGTTTTTT. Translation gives CASSPPPDRTNEKLFF.

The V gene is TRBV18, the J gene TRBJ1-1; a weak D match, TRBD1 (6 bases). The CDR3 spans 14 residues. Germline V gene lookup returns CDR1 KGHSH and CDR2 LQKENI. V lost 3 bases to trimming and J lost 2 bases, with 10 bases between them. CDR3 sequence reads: CASSPGRGNTEAFF. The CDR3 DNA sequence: TGTGCCAGCTCACCCGGCAGGGGTAACACTGAAGCTTTCTTT.

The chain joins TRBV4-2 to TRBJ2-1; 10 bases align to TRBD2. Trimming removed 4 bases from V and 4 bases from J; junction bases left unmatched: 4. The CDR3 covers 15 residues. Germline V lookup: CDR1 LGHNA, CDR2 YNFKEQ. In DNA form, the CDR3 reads TGTGCCAGCAGCCCTGGACTAGCGGAATACAATGAGCAGTTCTTC. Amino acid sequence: CASSPGLAEYNEQFF.

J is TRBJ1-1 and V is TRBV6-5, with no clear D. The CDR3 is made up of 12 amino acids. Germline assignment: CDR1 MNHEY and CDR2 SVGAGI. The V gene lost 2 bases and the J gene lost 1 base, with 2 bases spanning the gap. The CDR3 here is CASSYRNTEAFF. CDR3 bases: TGTGCCAGCAGTTACCGGAACACTGAAGCTTTCTTT.

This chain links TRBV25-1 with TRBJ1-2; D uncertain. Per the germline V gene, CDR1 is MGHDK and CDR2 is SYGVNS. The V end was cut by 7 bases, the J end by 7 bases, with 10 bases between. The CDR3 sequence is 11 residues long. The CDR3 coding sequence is TGTGCCAGCAAGGAGCGCGGTGGCTACACCTTC. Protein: CASKERGGYTF.

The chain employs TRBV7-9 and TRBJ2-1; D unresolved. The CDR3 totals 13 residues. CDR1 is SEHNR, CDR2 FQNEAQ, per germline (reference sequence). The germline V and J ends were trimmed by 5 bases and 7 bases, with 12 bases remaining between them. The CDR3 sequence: CASSAPERNEQFF. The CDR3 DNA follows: TGTGCCAGCAGCGCCCCCGAACGGAATGAGCAGTTCTTC.

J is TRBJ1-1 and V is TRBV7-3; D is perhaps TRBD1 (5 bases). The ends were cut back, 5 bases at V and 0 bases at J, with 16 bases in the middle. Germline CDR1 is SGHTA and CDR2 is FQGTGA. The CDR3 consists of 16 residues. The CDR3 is CASSPTGGPVNTEAFF. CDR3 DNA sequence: TGTGCCAGCAGCCCCACCGGGGGACCAGTGAACACTGAAGCTTTCTTT.

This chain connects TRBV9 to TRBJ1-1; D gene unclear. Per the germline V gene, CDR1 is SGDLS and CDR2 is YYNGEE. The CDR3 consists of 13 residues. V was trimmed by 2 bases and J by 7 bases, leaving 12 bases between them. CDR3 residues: CASSVRPGLEAFF. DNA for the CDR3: TGTGCCAGCAGCGTTAGACCGGGTCTTGAAGCTTTCTTT.

CDR3 DNA: TGCAGTGTACACCGGGATTATGGCTACACCTTC. Its protein product is CSVHRDYGYTF. The chain recombines TRBV20-1 with TRBJ1-2; no clear D. The CDR3 consists of 11 residues. V shed 7 bases and J shed 5 bases, with 11 bases lying between them. Germline-derived CDR1 and CDR2 are DFQATT and SNEGSKA (reference sequence).

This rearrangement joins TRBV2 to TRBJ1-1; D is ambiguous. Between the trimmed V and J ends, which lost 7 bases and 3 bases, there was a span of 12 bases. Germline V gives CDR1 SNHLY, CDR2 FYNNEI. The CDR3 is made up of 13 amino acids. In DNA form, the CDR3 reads TGTGCCAGCATCTATACGGGGTACACTGAAGCTTTCTTT. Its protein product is CASIYTGYTEAFF.

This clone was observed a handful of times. CDR3 DNA sequence: TGTGCCACGAGGGCCAGTCTCACTGAAGCTTTCTTT. Amino acids: CATRASLTEAFF. V is TRBV2 and J is TRBJ1-1, with D unresolved. V was pared by 10 bases and J by 4 bases, with 13 bases between. The CDR3 loop spans 12 amino acids. Germline CDR1 reads SNHLY; CDR2 reads FYNNEI.

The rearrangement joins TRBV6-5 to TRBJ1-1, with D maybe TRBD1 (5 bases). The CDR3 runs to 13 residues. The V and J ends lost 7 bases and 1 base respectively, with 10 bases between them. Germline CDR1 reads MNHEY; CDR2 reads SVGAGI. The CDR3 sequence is CASTLDRNTEAFF. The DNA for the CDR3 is TGTGCCAGCACCCTTGACAGGAACACTGAAGCTTTCTTT.